Listed below are T cell receptor beta chains from one sample, sequenced in a study of glioma-infiltrating T cells. Each CDR3 protein gets one entry after TCRdb re-called the multiplex PCR reads with MiXCR. The sample comprises approximately 100,000 distinct CDR3 sequences, less than 30% of which are singletons, and around 30% rests with the top ten. The sample comprised glioma tissue, nonneoplastic brain tissue, or PBMCs (not recorded which). Receptor source: a human donor with low-grade glioma or glioblastoma, undergoing nonglioma brain surgery, or in good health (not recorded which). The CDR3 runs from the conserved cysteine through the conserved F or W. Each record gives: D gene, clone size, J gene, V gene, CDR3 protein, CDR3 DNA. D genes are given only for firm matches. Clone size is not always given. Where it is, it says once, few, many or a class for expanded clones.

D gene: TRBD1; clone size: many; J gene: TRBJ2-1; V gene: TRBV20-1; CDR3 protein: CSAGQGIYGNEQFF; CDR3 DNA: TGCAGTGCTGGACAGGGGATATACGGGAATGAGCAGTTCTTC
D gene: NA; clone size: many; J gene: TRBJ2-3; V gene: TRBV19; CDR3 protein: CASSILGRTDTQYF; CDR3 DNA: TGTGCCAGTAGTATCCTGGGGCGCACAGATACGCAGTATTTT
D gene: NA; clone size: NA; J gene: TRBJ1-2; V gene: TRBV29-1; CDR3 protein: CGANREFKSGGYTF; CDR3 DNA: TGCGGCGCGAACAGGGAGTTTAAGTCCGGGGGCTACACCTTC
D gene: NA; clone size: many; J gene: TRBJ2-7; V gene: TRBV7-2; CDR3 protein: CASSPDRGASEYEQYF; CDR3 DNA: TGTGCCAGCAGCCCAGACCGGGGGGCTAGCGAATACGAGCAGTACTTC
D gene: TRBD2; clone size: few; J gene: TRBJ2-1; V gene: TRBV9; CDR3 protein: CASSAGTSREFF; CDR3 DNA: TGTGCCAGCAGCGCCGGGACTAGCCGTGAGTTCTTC
D gene: NA; clone size: few; J gene: TRBJ2-7; V gene: TRBV9; CDR3 protein: CASSVGSQGYYEQYF; CDR3 DNA: TGTGCCAGCAGCGTAGGAAGCCAGGGGTACTACGAGCAGTACTTC
D gene: NA; clone size: few; J gene: TRBJ1-2; V gene: TRBV12-3/TRBV12-4; CDR3 protein: CASSYYGYTF; CDR3 DNA: TGTGCCAGCAGCTATTATGGCTACACCTTC
D gene: NA; clone size: NA; J gene: TRBJ2-5; V gene: TRBV12-5; CDR3 protein: CASGGGRPGETQYF; CDR3 DNA: TGTGCTAGTGGGGGGGGACGCCCCGGGGAGACCCAGTACTTC
D gene: TRBD1; clone size: NA; J gene: TRBJ2-1; V gene: TRBV29-1; CDR3 protein: CSVRTGGASNEQFF; CDR3 DNA: TGCAGCGTGCGGACAGGGGGCGCCTCCAATGAGCAGTTCTTC
D gene: TRBD1; clone size: once; J gene: TRBJ1-5; V gene: TRBV20-1; CDR3 protein: CSAWGQKSNQLQHF; CDR3 DNA: TGCAGTGCCTGGGGACAGAAAAGCAATCAGCTCCAGCATTTT
D gene: TRBD1; clone size: many; J gene: TRBJ1-5; V gene: TRBV7-2; CDR3 protein: CASSLRAGGINQPQHF; CDR3 DNA: TGTGCCAGCAGCTTAAGGGCAGGGGGAATCAATCAGCCCCAGCATTTT
D gene: NA; clone size: many; J gene: TRBJ1-6; V gene: TRBV7-6; CDR3 protein: CASSSGQYNSPLHF; CDR3 DNA: TGTGCCAGCAGCTCTGGACAGTATAATTCACCCCTCCACTTT
D gene: TRBD1; clone size: NA; J gene: TRBJ1-6; V gene: TRBV11-3; CDR3 protein: CASSPGQGNSPLHF; CDR3 DNA: TGTGCCAGCAGCCCAGGACAGGGAAATTCACCCCTCCACTTT
D gene: NA; clone size: NA; J gene: TRBJ1-6; V gene: TRBV4-1; CDR3 protein: CASSRPDGYNSTLHF; CDR3 DNA: TGCGCCAGCAGCCGCCCGGACGGTTATAATTCAACCCTCCACTTT
D gene: NA; clone size: many; J gene: TRBJ1-2; V gene: TRBV3-1; CDR3 protein: CASSQVRRANYGYTF; CDR3 DNA: TGTGCCAGCAGCCAAGTGAGAAGGGCTAACTATGGCTACACCTTC
D gene: NA; clone size: many; J gene: TRBJ2-1; V gene: TRBV7-9; CDR3 protein: CATGAENEQFF; CDR3 DNA: TGTGCCACGGGGGCGGAGAATGAGCAGTTCTTC
D gene: TRBD2; clone size: NA; J gene: TRBJ2-1; V gene: TRBV27; CDR3 protein: CASATGLAGYNEQFF; CDR3 DNA: TGTGCCAGCGCGACCGGACTAGCGGGGTACAATGAGCAGTTCTTC
D gene: NA; clone size: NA; J gene: TRBJ2-6; V gene: TRBV29-1; CDR3 protein: CSVGQFSLANVLTF; CDR3 DNA: TGCAGCGTTGGGCAGTTCTCTCTGGCCAACGTCCTGACTTTC
D gene: TRBD2; clone size: many; J gene: TRBJ2-3; V gene: TRBV20-1; CDR3 protein: CSASKREGTDTQYF; CDR3 DNA: TGCAGTGCTAGCAAGCGGGAGGGAACAGATACGCAGTATTTT
D gene: NA; clone size: few; J gene: TRBJ2-6; V gene: TRBV3-1; CDR3 protein: CASSLTGSGANVLTF; CDR3 DNA: TGTGCCAGCAGCCTCACGGGATCTGGGGCCAACGTCCTGACTTTC
D gene: NA; clone size: few; J gene: TRBJ2-7; V gene: TRBV28; CDR3 protein: CANSPGYEQYF; CDR3 DNA: TGTGCCAACAGCCCTGGGTACGAGCAGTACTTC
D gene: NA; clone size: NA; J gene: TRBJ1-2; V gene: TRBV6-2/TRBV6-3; CDR3 protein: CTSSSPKGDNYGYTF; CDR3 DNA: TGTACCAGCAGTTCCCCGAAAGGGGATAACTATGGCTACACCTTC
D gene: NA; clone size: many; J gene: TRBJ1-5; V gene: TRBV12-3/TRBV12-4; CDR3 protein: CASRFPSGNQPQHF; CDR3 DNA: TGTGCCAGCAGATTCCCCTCCGGTAATCAGCCCCAGCATTTT
D gene: TRBD2; clone size: many; J gene: TRBJ2-1; V gene: TRBV28; CDR3 protein: CASSFLTGLAGANEQFF; CDR3 DNA: TGTGCCAGCAGTTTCCTTACGGGACTAGCGGGAGCCAATGAGCAGTTCTTC
D gene: NA; clone size: few; J gene: TRBJ2-1; V gene: TRBV6-1; CDR3 protein: CASRGQSSYNEQFF; CDR3 DNA: TGTGCCAGCCGTGGACAAAGCTCCTACAATGAGCAGTTCTTC
D gene: TRBD2; clone size: many; J gene: TRBJ2-5; V gene: TRBV7-9; CDR3 protein: CASSLQAGVETQYF; CDR3 DNA: TGTGCCAGCAGCTTACAAGCGGGAGTAGAGACCCAGTACTTC
D gene: NA; clone size: many; J gene: TRBJ2-7; V gene: TRBV5-1; CDR3 protein: CASSLVASTYEQYF; CDR3 DNA: TGCGCCAGCAGCTTGGTAGCCAGTACCTACGAGCAGTACTTC
D gene: TRBD2; clone size: NA; J gene: TRBJ2-1; V gene: TRBV6-2/TRBV6-3; CDR3 protein: CASYSGGTPNEQFF; CDR3 DNA: TGCGCCAGTTATAGCGGGGGGACCCCCAATGAGCAGTTCTTC
D gene: NA; clone size: many; J gene: TRBJ1-5; V gene: TRBV3-1; CDR3 protein: CASSQDQRIQPQHF; CDR3 DNA: TGTGCCAGCAGCCAAGATCAAAGGATTCAGCCCCAGCATTTT
D gene: TRBD1; clone size: many; J gene: TRBJ2-6; V gene: TRBV27; CDR3 protein: CASGDSQPGANVLTF; CDR3 DNA: TGTGCCAGCGGGGACAGCCAACCTGGGGCCAACGTCCTGACTTTC
D gene: NA; clone size: NA; J gene: TRBJ1-1; V gene: TRBV7-9; CDR3 protein: CASSLAQGHLNTEAFF; CDR3 DNA: TGTGCCAGCAGCTTAGCGCAAGGACACCTTAACACTGAAGCTTTCTTT
D gene: NA; clone size: many; J gene: TRBJ1-1; V gene: TRBV6-2/TRBV6-3; CDR3 protein: CASSSRGNTEAFF; CDR3 DNA: TGTGCCAGCAGTTCTAGGGGGAACACTGAAGCTTTCTTT
D gene: NA; clone size: NA; J gene: TRBJ1-1; V gene: TRBV9; CDR3 protein: CASSDLGVMNTEAFF; CDR3 DNA: TGTGCCAGCAGCGATCTGGGAGTAATGAACACTGAAGCTTTCTTT
D gene: NA; clone size: many; J gene: TRBJ1-2; V gene: TRBV19; CDR3 protein: CASSIVQVNYGYTF; CDR3 DNA: TGTGCCAGTAGTATCGTCCAGGTCAACTATGGCTACACCTTC
D gene: NA; clone size: many; J gene: TRBJ1-1; V gene: TRBV7-9; CDR3 protein: CASSLEVMGNTEAFF; CDR3 DNA: TGTGCCAGCAGCTTAGAAGTGATGGGAAACACTGAAGCTTTCTTT
D gene: TRBD1; clone size: many; J gene: TRBJ1-4; V gene: TRBV6-1; CDR3 protein: CASSWTGEKLFF; CDR3 DNA: TGTGCCAGCAGCTGGACAGGAGAAAAACTGTTTTTT
D gene: NA; clone size: NA; J gene: TRBJ2-5; V gene: TRBV6-2/TRBV6-3; CDR3 protein: CASILGWDTAETQYF; CDR3 DNA: TGTGCCAGCATACTAGGATGGGACACTGCGGAGACCCAGTACTTC
D gene: NA; clone size: NA; J gene: TRBJ2-7; V gene: TRBV18; CDR3 protein: CASSLADEEHF; CDR3 DNA: TGTGCCAGCTCCCTGGCGGACGAGGAGCACTTC
D gene: TRBD1; clone size: many; J gene: TRBJ1-1; V gene: TRBV29-1; CDR3 protein: CSVQTGWDPEAFF; CDR3 DNA: TGCAGCGTCCAGACAGGGTGGGACCCTGAAGCTTTCTTT
D gene: NA; clone size: NA; J gene: TRBJ2-2; V gene: TRBV5-4; CDR3 protein: CASSLETPRTGELFF; CDR3 DNA: TGTGCCAGCAGCTTGGAGACTCCAAGGACCGGGGAGCTGTTTTTT
D gene: NA; clone size: many; J gene: TRBJ1-1; V gene: TRBV20-1; CDR3 protein: CSGRQGMNTEAFF; CDR3 DNA: TGCAGTGGGCGGCAGGGGATGAACACTGAAGCTTTCTTT
D gene: NA; clone size: many; J gene: TRBJ1-1; V gene: TRBV6-2/TRBV6-3; CDR3 protein: CASSYRTMNTEAFF; CDR3 DNA: TGTGCCAGCAGTTACAGGACGATGAACACTGAAGCTTTCTTT
D gene: TRBD1; clone size: many; J gene: TRBJ1-2; V gene: TRBV9; CDR3 protein: CASSAGTGGMYGYTF; CDR3 DNA: TGTGCCAGCAGCGCGGGGACAGGAGGAATGTATGGCTACACCTTC
D gene: TRBD2; clone size: many; J gene: TRBJ2-3; V gene: TRBV6-6; CDR3 protein: CASSYSASGSQDTQYF; CDR3 DNA: TGTGCCAGCAGTTACTCGGCTAGCGGGAGTCAAGATACGCAGTATTTT
D gene: NA; clone size: many; J gene: TRBJ2-7; V gene: TRBV18; CDR3 protein: CASSDKLGSQNEQYF; CDR3 DNA: TGTGCCAGCTCTGATAAGTTGGGCAGTCAAAACGAGCAGTACTTC
D gene: TRBD1; clone size: many; J gene: TRBJ1-2; V gene: TRBV7-2; CDR3 protein: CASSFQTGGGYGYTF; CDR3 DNA: TGTGCCAGCAGCTTCCAGACAGGGGGTGGCTATGGCTACACCTTC
D gene: TRBD1; clone size: many; J gene: TRBJ1-1; V gene: TRBV20-1; CDR3 protein: CRASQGAPEAFF; CDR3 DNA: TGCAGGGCATCCCAGGGGGCACCAGAAGCTTTCTTT
D gene: NA; clone size: NA; J gene: TRBJ2-3; V gene: TRBV29-1; CDR3 protein: CSVRTRSKGADTQYF; CDR3 DNA: TGCAGCGTCCGGACAAGGTCTAAAGGGGCAGATACGCAGTATTTT
D gene: NA; clone size: NA; J gene: TRBJ1-5; V gene: TRBV28; CDR3 protein: CASSAWGGLNQQQHF; CDR3 DNA: TGTGCCAGCAGTGCCTGGGGGGGCCTCAATCAGCAGCAGCATTTT
D gene: NA; clone size: NA; J gene: TRBJ1-2; V gene: TRBV29-1; CDR3 protein: CSVRTGKNYGYTF; CDR3 DNA: TGCAGCGTCAGAACCGGGAAAAACTATGGCTACACCTTC
D gene: TRBD1; clone size: many; J gene: TRBJ1-5; V gene: TRBV28; CDR3 protein: CASSPTGEGDQPQHF; CDR3 DNA: TGTGCCAGCAGTCCGACAGGGGAGGGCGATCAGCCCCAGCATTTT
D gene: TRBD2; clone size: NA; J gene: TRBJ2-7; V gene: TRBV4-1; CDR3 protein: CASSRVSGGSYEQYF; CDR3 DNA: TGCGCCAGCAGCCGAGTTAGCGGGGGTTCCTACGAGCAGTACTTC
D gene: TRBD1; clone size: many; J gene: TRBJ2-3; V gene: TRBV27; CDR3 protein: CASSFLARGQQTDTQYF; CDR3 DNA: TGTGCCAGCAGTTTTTTAGCTAGGGGACAGCAGACAGATACGCAGTATTTT
D gene: NA; clone size: many; J gene: TRBJ2-1; V gene: TRBV24-1; CDR3 protein: CATSDPTPGNEQFF; CDR3 DNA: TGTGCCACCAGTGATCCGACGCCCGGCAATGAGCAGTTCTTC
D gene: NA; clone size: NA; J gene: TRBJ2-3; V gene: TRBV4-1; CDR3 protein: CASSQEGPRARDTQYF; CDR3 DNA: TGCGCCAGCAGCCAAGAGGGGCCGCGGGCCCGGGATACGCAGTATTTT
D gene: TRBD2; clone size: many; J gene: TRBJ2-1; V gene: TRBV25-1; CDR3 protein: CASSRLAEYNEQFF; CDR3 DNA: TGTGCCAGCTCTCGACTAGCGGAGTACAATGAGCAGTTCTTC
D gene: TRBD1; clone size: few; J gene: TRBJ1-2; V gene: TRBV30; CDR3 protein: CAWTEGARGYTF; CDR3 DNA: TGTGCCTGGACAGAGGGGGCACGCGGCTACACCTTC